Presented here are 17 T cell receptor beta chains from one specimen sequenced in a study of shared clonotypes between healthy human individuals. This table comes from immunoSEQ multiplex PCR, and its TCRdb copy is limited to in-frame clones, with some not included. The table records under 750,000 clones, about two thirds of them present only once. Input material: memory CD4+ T cells sorted from blood. The subset was: CD45RA-negative fraction. The receptor source for this set is a woman in her 30s in good health.

V gene TRBV29-1 combines with J gene TRBJ2-1, with D perhaps TRBD2 (5 bases). With 0 bases removed from V and 8 bases from J, the gap between germline ends came to 20 bases. The CDR3 is made up of 16 amino acids. Germline V gene lookup returns CDR1 SQVTM and CDR2 ANQGSEA. The CDR3 DNA sequence: TGCAGCGTTGAAGATTGGCGCCGGCGGGCGTTGGATGAGCAGTTCTTC. Translated, it gives CSVEDWRRRALDEQFF.

This sequence joins TRBV28 and TRBJ1-3; weak D call: TRBD1 (5 bases). Germline V gene lookup returns CDR1 MDHEN and CDR2 SYDVKM. The length of the CDR3 is 14 residues. V lost 5 bases and J 3 bases, leaving 11 bases between the germline ends. CDR3 coding DNA: TGTGCCAGCAGTCCTAGGGGAGTTGGAAACACCATATATTTT. The encoded protein is CASSPRGVGNTIYF.

This CDR3 reads CASSADLAGAADTQYF. DNA for the CDR3: TGTGCCAGCAGCGCCGACCTAGCGGGAGCGGCAGATACGCAGTATTTT. The rearrangement uses TRBV7-3 and TRBJ2-3; 10 bases match TRBD2. The CDR3 consists of 16 residues. The V gene end was trimmed by 5 bases and the J gene end by 4 bases; junction bases not matched to a gene: 9. Germline loops: CDR1 SGHTA, CDR2 FQGTGA.

Only a few counts were recorded for this clone. The J gene is TRBJ2-7, the V gene TRBV5-1; TRBD2 is a possible D gene (6 bases). This CDR3 spans 15 amino acids. Germline V gene sequence: CDR1 SGHRS, CDR2 YFSETQ. V gave up 4 bases and J gave up 3 bases, with 17 bases separating them. CDR3 sequence: CASSRPEQGGYEQYF. The CDR3 DNA reads as TGCGCCAGCAGCCGCCCGGAGCAGGGAGGCTACGAGCAGTACTTC.

This sequence joins TRBV5-1 and TRBJ1-1; 11 nucleotides line up with TRBD1. Unmatched junction bases numbered 11, after V lost 4 bases and J lost 0 bases. Germline V gives CDR1 SGHRS, CDR2 YFSETQ. The CDR3 covers 18 residues. The CDR3 sequence: CASSPSGTGGFMNTEAFF. Here the CDR3 DNA reads TGCGCCAGCAGCCCATCCGGGACAGGGGGGTTTATGAACACTGAAGCTTTCTTT.

J is TRBJ1-1 and V is TRBV5-5; 8 bases are shared with TRBD1. This CDR3 region has 15 residues. Germline assignment: CDR1 SGHKS and CDR2 YYEKEE (reference sequence). V lost 4 bases, J lost 3 bases, and 8 bases stayed unmatched. The CDR3 DNA reads as TGTGCCAGCAGCCCTCGGACAGGGAAAGACACTGAAGCTTTCTTT. Translated: CASSPRTGKDTEAFF. Full variable domain (outside the CDR3, taken from reference TRBV5-5 and TRBJ1-1): DAGVTQSPTHLIKTRGQQVTLRCSPISGHKSVSWYQQVLGQGPQFIFQYYEKEERGRGNFPDRFSARQFPNYSSELNVNALLLGDSALYLCASSPRTGKDTEAFFGQGTRLTVV.

This rearrangement joins TRBV9 to TRBJ2-2, with D uncertain. Germline lookup yields CDR1 SGDLS and CDR2 YYNGEE. The CDR3 contains 12 residues. V lost 4 bases, J lost 8 bases, and 9 bases lay in between. The CDR3 sequence is CASSNPGGELFF. The CDR3 coding sequence is TGTGCCAGCAGCAACCCGGGTGGGGAGCTGTTTTTT.

This clone was counted at least ten times. The chain joins TRBV5-6 to TRBJ2-2; D possibly corresponds to TRBD2 (5 bases). This CDR3 comprises 15 residues. Trimming shortened V by 1 base and J by 0 bases, and 7 bases separated the two germline ends. Germline CDR1 is SGHDT and CDR2 is YYEEEE. CDR3 in amino acids: CASSLIGTNTGELFF. The CDR3 region has the DNA TGTGCCAGCAGCTTGATCGGGACGAACACCGGGGAGCTGTTTTTT.

This clone was counted a few times. A read error may explain this, as a much larger clone is one base away. The CDR3 DNA is TGTGCCAGCAGCGTAGAGGGGAACACTGAAGCTTTCTTT. It codes for CASSVEGNTEAFF. V gene TRBV9 combines with J gene TRBJ1-1; D uncertain. This CDR3 spans 13 amino acids. In germline, CDR1 is SGDLS, CDR2 YYNGEE. V lost 0 bases and J lost 1, with 4 bases in between.

A word on this clone: A single base separates this from a much larger clone, so it may be a read error. The DNA of the CDR3 is TGTGCCAGCAGCGCCCGACAGAGCTCCTACGAGCAGTACTTC. Translated: CASSARQSSYEQYF. The gene calls are TRBV9 and TRBJ2-7, with D possibly TRBD1 on 5 matching bases. The CDR3 is 14 residues long. Per the germline V gene, CDR1 is SGDLS and CDR2 is YYNGEE. The V gene lost 3 bases and the J gene lost 0 bases, with 10 bases spanning the gap.

In its sample, this clone was seen many times. This sequence joins TRBV28 and TRBJ2-5; maybe TRBD2 (6 bases). Germline CDR1 is MDHEN and CDR2 is SYDVKM. CDR3 length: 13 amino acids. V gave up 2 bases and J gave up 4 bases, with 8 bases separating them. The CDR3 protein is CASSLKGGETQYF. The CDR3 nucleotides are TGTGCCAGCAGTTTAAAGGGAGGAGAGACCCAGTACTTC.

V and J are TRBV7-2 and TRBJ2-4; no clear D gene. This CDR3 has 15 residues. Trimming cost V 4 bases and J 0 bases, with 10 bases left between them. Looked up from germline, CDR1 is SGHTA and CDR2 is FQGNSA. CDR3 sequence (DNA): TGTGCCAGCAGCTATGACACGCTAGCCAAAAACATTCAGTACTTC. Translating it yields CASSYDTLAKNIQYF.

CDR3 sequence (DNA): TGTGCCAGCAGGAGGGACAGCTCGAACACCGGGGAGCTGTTTTTT. It translates to CASRRDSSNTGELFF. The chain joins TRBV7-3 to TRBJ2-2; 7 bases line up with TRBD1. Germline CDR1 is SGHTA and CDR2 is FQGTGA. The CDR3 consists of 15 residues. Unmatched junction bases numbered 4, after V lost 6 bases and J lost 0 bases.

This clone came up a few times. The chain recombines TRBV5-1 with TRBJ1-4, with unresolved D. Germline V lookup: CDR1 SGHRS, CDR2 YFSETQ. The CDR3 has 12 residues. The V and J ends lost 4 bases and 11 bases respectively, with 12 bases between them. CDR3 nucleotides: TGCGCCAGCAGCGGAGACACGCATAAACTGTTTTTT. Its translation is CASSGDTHKLFF.

The V call is TRBV28, the J call TRBJ1-3; D is unclear. The germline V gene has CDR1 MDHEN and CDR2 SYDVKM. The V end lost 7 bases, the J end lost 4 bases, and 11 bases lay between the germline ends. The CDR3 consists of 13 residues. This CDR3 reads CASITERGNTIYF. As DNA, the CDR3 is TGTGCCAGCATCACAGAAAGAGGAAACACCATATATTTT.

This clone came up a few times. This chain links TRBV30 with TRBJ1-4, with D unclear. Between the trimmed V and J ends, which lost 2 bases and 8 bases, there was a span of 6 bases. This CDR3 has 11 residues. Germline V gene lookup returns CDR1 GTSNPN and CDR2 SVGIG (reference sequence). The CDR3 region is CAWSLKEKLFF. CDR3 nucleotide sequence: TGTGCCTGGAGTCTTAAAGAAAAACTGTTTTTT. The whole variable domain, filled in from reference TRBV30 and TRBJ1-4, reads SQTIHQWPATLVQPVGSPLSLECTVEGTSNPNLYWYRQAAGRGLQLLFYSVGIGQISSEVPQNLSASRPQDRQFILSSKKLLLSDSGFYLCAWSLKEKLFFGSGTQLSVL.

The V gene is TRBV12-5, the J gene TRBJ2-1; 10 bases align to TRBD2. Germline CDR1 reads LGHNT; CDR2 reads FRNRAP. The J segment lost 4 bases and the V segment lost 2 bases, leaving 8 bases of the junction unmatched. This CDR3 has 17 amino acids. The chain's CDR3 is CASGLTLTSGKYNEQFF. The CDR3 DNA is TGTGCTAGTGGTTTGACACTAACTAGCGGGAAGTACAATGAGCAGTTCTTC.